Listed here is a single T cell receptor (beta chain). Its antigen is unknown. No quality values exist for individual bases; no much larger clone is one base distant. Spanning cysteine to phenylalanine, the CDR3 consists of 13 amino acids. The CDR3 DNA has 39 bases and is translated from base 1. V sheds 3 bases and J sheds 2 bases, leaving 5 bases between their ends. The germline V gene specifies WSHSY as CDR1 and SAAADI as CDR2. The record originates from a study of cytomegalovirus exposure and HLA in healthy donors (dated by TCRdb to about 2017). For context, the study as a whole: In an earlier analysis of several hundred of the donors, 276 Gb of sequence data and about 110 million unique TCR beta sequences from roughly 180 million T cells were reported. To decide whether each TCR beta V gene segment behaved as functional or pseudogenic, an earlier analysis of some 600 of the donors relied on high-throughput TCR beta sequencing. The study used immunosequencing to profile the T cell repertoires of some 600 subjects and linked those repertoires to cytomegalovirus serostatus. About 300 gigabases of sequencing data and roughly 90 million unique TCR sequences were included in an early release covering roughly 700 HLA-typed donors. In addition to the first cohort of several hundred subjects, a separate validation cohort of 100 to 150 different subjects was used. All discovery cohort repertoires had been generated on a single sequencing platform. Of the 398 genotyped donors, approximately 83% fell in the genetic ancestry cluster associated with self-reported Caucasian donors. Donor age, sex, ethnicity and CMV serostatus were compiled alongside the repertoire data. Both class I and class II loci were covered by HLA typing, at four-digit resolution. A later analysis re-examined previously published TCR beta repertoires from over 500 donors and added high-resolution HLA genotyping to investigate patterns of TCR occurrence. To predict cytomegalovirus infection status, the study brought together high-throughput TCR immunosequencing, statistical association of individual TCRs with disease status, and machine learning. The study aimed to test whether cataloging public T cell receptors could reveal signatures of past pathogen exposure. Because of strong linkage in the cohort, five DR-DQ haplotypes were treated as single units for association and clustering. Genome-wide SNP genotypes for about three fifths of the roughly 700 donors were used in a later genetic analysis, which treated that subset as a discovery cohort. The number of donors typed differed by locus, with 629-630 for A, B, C, DRB1 and DQB1, roughly 520 for DQA1, nearly 610 for DPA1, and 400 to 490 for DPB1. Among about 410 genotyped donors of the cohort, an average of roughly 230,000 unique TCR beta nucleotide sequences was sequenced per donor, of which roughly 18% were non-productive. Rather than using new phenotypic data, the later analysis identified candidate immune exposures from TCR beta sequences and from how often those sequences occurred across donors. General findings and caveats noted by the study authors: Across donors, most TCR sequences were observed very rarely, whereas some public TCRs were present in many individuals. According to the authors, the approach could potentially be generalized to other disease states and immunological phenotypes. The classifier was reported to diagnose cytomegalovirus status with high specificity and sensitivity in both the original cohort and the validation cohort. Roughly uniform sequencing depth across donors was assumed in presence/absence analyses, although this assumption may not hold. Linkage disequilibrium might explain the correlated functional status among segregating V segments, but an unknown experimental factor could not be ruled out. The cohort was sequenced for TCR beta chains only, and without alpha or paired-chain data the features that could be detected were limited. Specific HLA alleles were associated with roughly 17,000 TCR beta sequences at a false discovery rate of 0.05 in a later analysis. Broadly in line with IMGT annotations, most TCR beta V segments showed up in productive rearrangements about 87% or about 30% of the time in an earlier analysis of under 700 of the donors. An association between a missense DCLRE1C variant and V-gene and J-gene trimming of TCR beta chains was found in a later genetic analysis and replicated in an independent cohort. A cluster of highly shared sequence variants was judged likely to represent a technical artifact of the sequencing pipeline. In a later analysis, HLA-associated TCR beta chains were found to be more clonally expanded and to have lower generation probabilities than equally common non-associated chains. According to a later analysis, most CMV-associated TCR beta chains appeared to be HLA-restricted, and the HLA associations seemed to be driven largely by CMV exposure. When HLA alleles, especially DR and DQ, strongly co-occurred, TCR associations were difficult to assign to individual alleles. Because HLA typing was unavailable for some donors at each locus, only the typed subset was used in association tests. A later analysis found that TCR association rates varied across HLA loci, with DRB1 alleles showing the most associated TCRs and HLA-C alleles the fewest. In vitro tests confirmed that three of the cytomegalovirus-associated TCR beta chains recognize cytomegalovirus antigens. Compared with the roughly 700-donor mean, donors in an Asian-associated ancestry cluster had fewer N-insertions in productive TCRs, according to a later genetic analysis. In a later analysis, several top co-occurrence clusters were reported to appear linked to parvovirus B19, influenza, CMV and Epstein-Barr virus. The 87-base-pair reads could not distinguish some IMGT-functional V segments, including TRBV6-2 and TRBV6-3, so those segments were excluded. A further reported finding was that TCR beta sequences accurately predicted the HLA-A and HLA-B alleles for most subjects in the first cohort. The earlier analysis of some 540 of the donors excluded approximately 17 rarely observed V segments, including chromosome 9 orphons, because counts were too low. The study gave a list of 150 to 200 TCR beta chains associated with cytomegalovirus. The only immune exposure information available for the cohort was CMV serostatus.

To prepare the library, the immunoSEQ multiplex PCR assay was applied. For the multiplex PCR, a mixture combining 60 forward primers for TCR Vbeta segments and 13 reverse primers for TCR Jbeta segments was used. Amplification of the CDR3 region of rearranged TCR beta genes was performed with a multiplex PCR assay on genomic DNA. The amplified TCR beta libraries were sequenced on the Illumina HiSeq System as 87-base-pair reads. The authors processed their data as follows. A later analysis counted some 74 million unique TCR beta chains across the 600 to 850 repertoires, and around 9.9 million of these chains were shared by at least two donors. A nearest-neighbor algorithm error-corrected the raw reads and collapsed the reads into unique sequences, merging closely related sequences to remove PCR and sequencing errors. Alignment of CDR3 sequences to IMGT reference sequences was used to assign V, D and J gene segments. Each retained sequence needed at least a six-nucleotide match to both a V gene segment and a J gene segment. A rearrangement counted as productive if the CDR3 had no stop codons and remained in frame with V and J, and every other rearrangement counted as non-productive. Following IMGT convention, CDR3 was defined as the stretch from the second conserved V-encoded cysteine to the conserved J-encoded phenylalanine. Sequences without an unambiguous match to a single V gene segment were excluded from the earlier analysis of a few hundred of the donors. An earlier analysis of several hundred of the donors called V segments functional above 56.7% productive rearrangements and segregating when the between-donor standard deviation exceeded 5%. A statistical classification framework was developed to diagnose cytomegalovirus status using the catalog of TCR beta chain sequences. A later analysis assigned V and J genes by comparing TCR nucleotide sequences with IMGT/GENE-DB human TR gene sequences. Using the TCRdist pipeline, a later analysis assigned CDR3 sequences along with most-parsimonious VDJ recombination scenarios. In a later analysis, each TCR beta chain was defined by its CDR3 amino acid sequence together with its V-gene family, and reads lacking a unique V-gene family were excluded. To address suspected cross-contamination and a sequencing artifact, a later analysis removed a few hundred highly shared, low-generation-probability nucleotide sequences. For each public chain, a later analysis derived a clonal expansion index from normalized ranks of inferred template counts within each repertoire. Generation probabilities in a later analysis came from a VDJ recombination model fitted to out-of-frame rearrangements, and those results were checked against IGoR. In a later analysis, TCR-TCR, TCR-HLA and TCR-CMV co-occurrence was scored with hypergeometric tests, and a repertoire-size bias correction was applied to TCR pairs. In a later analysis, false discovery rates were estimated by permuting HLA or CMV assignments 20 times. In a later analysis, co-occurring TCRs were grouped using DBSCAN, and TCRdist sequence similarity was added for clustering within HLA-allele-positive subsets. Repertoires with fewer than 30,000 or more than 120,000 public chains were left out of co-occurrence clustering, as were about 5 repertoires with anomalous nucleotide sharing. This immuneACCESS table, as held by TCRdb, lists in-frame sequences with V and J called but not all clones. Of the missing ones, under half trace to an unresolved V gene in checked studies; the others have no known cause. V and J calls and clone size follow that table, whereas D and trimming were derived from the DNA. In this sample the table shows 120,000 or so clones, approximately 80% of which occur a single time. Approximately 10% of the sample is in the top ten clones.

The cohort was made up of 500 to 850 healthy bone marrow donors. At the time of sampling, all cohort members were nominally healthy, though unrecorded immune exposures were likely present. The donor tested CMV seropositive, placing the donor among the 250 to 350 seropositive members of the cohort. A peripheral blood sample was collected from each donor, and TCR beta sequencing was performed on peripheral blood mononuclear cells. Genomic DNA extraction from the blood cell samples was performed with the Qiagen DNeasy Blood Extraction Kit. The chain is encoded by TRBV10-2 joined to TRBJ1-5; a tentative D match to TRBD1 spans 5 bases. Sequences were obtained from PBMCs. This TCR was sampled from a man aged 30 to 39 in good health and CMV-seropositive. The bases are TGCGCCAGCAGTGACAGGGGCAATCAGCCCCAGCATTTT. Its amino acids are CASSDRGNQPQHF.